This T cell receptor (beta chain) was observed in a study of blood T cell repertoires in COVID-19. This clone was seen just once. This CDR3 is also generated by other DNA sequences in the sample. CDR1 and CDR2 from the germline V gene are SGHRS and YFSETQ. This CDR3 region has 11 residues. The V and J ends lost 3 bases and 2 bases respectively, with 2 bases between them. Only in-frame clones appear in the TCRdb table, and some are missing; sequencing was by immunoSEQ multiplex PCR. The table shows tens of thousands of clones, with roughly 83% occurring only once. Sequenced sample: peripheral blood. This sequence was found in a man in his 70s with acute or convalescent COVID-19. The chain couples TRBV5-1 to TRBJ2-5; no definite D call. CDR3 nucleotides: TGCGCCAGCAGCTCTCAAGAGACCCAGTACTTC. Translation: CASSSQETQYF.